This T cell receptor (beta chain) stems from a study of blood T cell repertoires in COVID-19. The overall study: In each case, the material was cDNA or gDNA derived from T cells, B-cell-depleted T cells, or PBMCs.

While infection was still active, Seattle patients were enrolled and then followed longitudinally. The CDR3 is 14 residues long. The germline gives CDR1 LNHDA, CDR2 SQIVND (reference sequence). With 5 bases removed from V and 2 bases from J, the gap between germline ends came to 13 bases. Authors' processing steps: Amplification from reference gene primers served as the basis for estimated nucleated cell counts. The table came from immunoSEQ multiplex PCR; TCRdb's copy has only in-frame clones and leaves some out. That table supplies the V and J calls and clone size; D and trimming were determined from the DNA. This table has tens of thousands of clones, approximately 75% appearing once.

The sequence derives from a man aged 55 to 69 with COVID-19, enrolled during active disease. What was sequenced was peripheral blood. This chain connects TRBV19 to TRBJ2-7; tentatively, D is TRBD2 (6 bases). CDR3 residues: CASSVHGSPYEQYF. The CDR3 nucleotides are TGTGCCAGTAGTGTCCACGGGAGTCCCTACGAGCAGTACTTC.